These 10 T cell receptor beta chains share one sample of origin, sequenced in a study of identical twins. TCRdb fed the 5' RACE reads into MiXCR, producing one record per CDR3 protein. The sample lists over 550,000 distinct CDR3 sequences; under 8.5% were seen once. This same sample was also taken into another study, of yellow fever vaccine responses in identical twins.

The sequenced sample was PBMCs. The receptor source for this set is a woman in her late teens or twenties in good health.

The V call is TRBV3-1, the J call TRBJ2-3; 14 bases agree with TRBD2. CDR1 is LGHDT and CDR2 is YNNKEL in the germline V gene (reference sequence). After removal of 3 bases from V and 3 bases from J, the junction contained 8 bases not matched to a gene. The CDR3 consists of 18 residues. The CDR3 reads CASSHGLAGGGGTDTQYF. The CDR3 DNA reads TGTGCCAGCAGCCACGGACTAGCGGGAGGAGGGGGAACAGATACGCAGTATTTT.

The rearrangement uses TRBV20-1 and TRBJ2-1; D might be TRBD1 or TRBD2, each matching 5 bases. This CDR3 spans 14 amino acids. V lost 6 bases and J 0 bases, leaving 12 bases between the germline ends. Germline-derived CDR1 and CDR2 are DFQATT and SNEGSKA (reference sequence). The CDR3 loop reads CSAPGPVSYNEQFF. The CDR3 coding sequence is TGCAGTGCCCCGGGACCGGTCTCCTACAATGAGCAGTTCTTC.

This clonotype was seen many times. This chain links TRBV28 with TRBJ1-3, with TRBD1 as a possible D gene (6 bases). The CDR3 has 13 amino acids. Between the trimmed V and J ends, which lost 5 bases and 5 bases, there was a span of 10 bases. Germline lookup yields CDR1 MDHEN and CDR2 SYDVKM. The DNA of the CDR3 is TGTGCCAGCAGTCCCGACAGGAGAAACACCATATATTTT. It is translated as CASSPDRRNTIYF.

This clonotype occurred a few times. The J gene is TRBJ2-7, the V gene TRBV5-1; no reliable D call. This CDR3 is 17 amino acids long. Trimming took off 2 bases at V and 1 base at J, with 19 bases between the two ends. CDR1 SGHRS and CDR2 YFSETQ come from the germline V gene. The CDR3 nucleotides read TGCGCCAGCAGCTTAACATCCCGACTGGCAACATCCTACGAGCAGTACTTC. As protein: CASSLTSRLATSYEQYF.

This rearrangement joins TRBV7-9 to TRBJ2-3; no reliable D call. CDR1 SEHNR and CDR2 FQNEAQ come from the germline V gene (reference sequence). CDR3 length: 16 residues. V lost 1 base to trimming and J lost 1 base, with 12 bases between them. The CDR3 DNA reads TGTGCCAGCAGCTTAGAGGGCAACAGTCGCACAGATACGCAGTATTTT. Translation: CASSLEGNSRTDTQYF.

This clonotype was counted between two and nine times. This chain links TRBV7-2 with TRBJ2-1; a weak D match, TRBD2 (6 bases). Germline loops: CDR1 SGHTA, CDR2 FQGNSA. V lost 5 bases and J lost 7, with 15 bases in between. The CDR3 covers 14 residues. CDR3 sequence (DNA): TGTGCCAGCAGCCCCGACCAGACTAGGAATGAGCAGTTCTTC. This gives the protein CASSPDQTRNEQFF.

This clonotype was seen more than once but under ten times. The rearrangement links TRBV11-3 to TRBJ2-2; D remains ambiguous. The ends were cut back, 4 bases at V and 7 bases at J, with 10 bases in the middle. The CDR3 runs 13 residues. From germline, CDR1 is SGHNT and CDR2 YENEEA. CDR3 sequence: CASSSGVGGELFF. The CDR3 DNA reads as TGTGCCAGCAGCTCTGGGGTTGGCGGGGAGCTGTTTTTT.

This clonotype came up many times. The chain recombines TRBV5-1 with TRBJ2-5; either TRBD1 or TRBD2 may fit D (5 bases each). CDR1 is SGHRS and CDR2 is YFSETQ in the germline V gene. The CDR3 runs to 15 residues. V was trimmed by 2 bases and J by 5 bases, leaving 16 bases between them. The CDR3 nucleotides read TGCGCCAGCAGCTTCAGCCAGGGAGTGGGGGAGACCCAGTACTTC. Translation: CASSFSQGVGETQYF. Filled out from reference TRBV5-1 and TRBJ2-5, the complete variable domain reads KAGVTQTPRYLIKTRGQQVTLSCSPISGHRSVSWYQQTPGQGLQFLFEYFSETQRNKGNFPGRFSGRQFSNSRSEMNVSTLELGDSALYLCASSFSQGVGETQYFGPGTRLLVL.

This sequence joins TRBV11-2 and TRBJ2-7; TRBD1 matches 9 bases. The germline CDR1 and CDR2 sequences are SGHAT and FQNNGV. The CDR3 contains 15 residues. The ends lost 5 bases at V and 2 bases at J; junction bases unmatched: 7. The CDR3 here is CASSLADRGPYEQYV. The CDR3 DNA sequence: TGTGCCAGCAGCCTAGCGGACAGGGGACCCTACGAGCAGTACGTC.

This clonotype was found a few times. The chain couples TRBV5-4 to TRBJ2-1; TRBD1 is a possible D gene (6 bases). The CDR3 runs to 15 residues. CDR1 and CDR2 (germline): SGHNT, YYREEE (reference sequence). Trimming removed 4 bases at V and 0 bases at J, with 11 bases between. CDR3: CASSNRDISYNEQFF. CDR3 sequence (DNA): TGTGCCAGCAGCAACAGGGATATCTCCTACAATGAGCAGTTCTTC. The entire variable domain, with the rest obtained from reference TRBV5-4 and TRBJ2-1, is as follows: ETGVTQSPTHLIKTRGQQVTLRCSSQSGHNTVSWYQQALGQGPQFIFQYYREEENGRGNFPPRFSGLQFPNYSSELNVNALELDDSALYLCASSNRDISYNEQFFGPGTRLTVL.